This TCR beta chain was identified during a study of blood T cells in healthy people across ages. Whole-study context: About one barcoded beta molecule per two T cells was captured by template switching.

The use of a sample-barcoded 5' primer and a J-beta primer mix characterized a second PCR of 7 to 11 cycles. From the 5' RACE reads, TCRdb called clonotypes with MiXCR, one entry per CDR3 protein. The sample includes around 1.7 million distinct CDR3 sequences, roughly 27% of them seen just once. Every sample yielded at least 6 million isolated PBMCs. This clonotype was observed a handful of times. The antigen is unknown. Germline assignment: CDR1 ENHRY and CDR2 SYGVKD. The CDR3 covers 13 residues. Study findings and constraints: A strong correlation was seen between TCR beta diversity and naive T cell percentage.

The source material was blood. This TCR was sampled from a woman aged 25 to 45 in good health. The chain couples TRBV10-3 to TRBJ2-4, with D perhaps TRBD1 (6 bases). The J call may be faulty, since TRBJ2-7 better matches the DNA end. CDR3 sequence reads: CAISRDRYYEQYF. In nucleotides, the CDR3 is TGTGCCATCAGCAGAGACAGGTACTACGAGCAGTACTTC.